This is a list of T cell receptor beta chains from one sample in a study of OX40 agonist ivuxolimab in advanced cancers. Only in-frame clones appear in the TCRdb table, and some are missing; sequencing was by immunoSEQ multiplex PCR. The repertoire has tens of thousands of clones, over 75% of them found once; the top ten carry nearly 0.7%. This specimen was CD4+ or CD8+ T cells sorted from blood, taken in a trial of the OX40 agonist ivuxolimab. Receptors were obtained from an adult with an advanced solid tumor such as melanoma, head and neck, liver or kidney cancer. The CDR3 runs from the conserved cysteine through the conserved F or W. A D gene is named only where the DNA matches it firmly. Only some rows state a clone size, as once, few, many or a class for expanded clones.

CDR3 length	clone size	D gene	V gene	J gene	CDR3 protein	CDR3 DNA
14	.	.	TRBV6-5	TRBJ2-7	CASSRTAPQGEQYF	TGTGCCAGCAGTAGGACAGCGCCCCAGGGCGAGCAGTACTTC
16	.	.	TRBV7-8	TRBJ2-1	CASSLAWLLSYNEQFF	TGTGCCAGCAGCTTAGCTTGGCTTCTCTCCTACAATGAGCAGTTCTTC
15	.	TRBD1	TRBV10-1	TRBJ2-3	CASSGQGARGDTQYF	TGCGCCAGCTCCGGACAGGGCGCCAGGGGAGATACGCAGTATTTT
12	few	.	TRBV28	TRBJ1-1	CASSSGGREAFF	TGTGCCAGCAGTTCTGGCGGTCGAGAAGCTTTCTTT
12	.	.	TRBV14	TRBJ1-2	CASSPGPYGYTF	TGTGCCAGCAGCCCGGGACCTTATGGCTACACCTTC
13	.	TRBD1	TRBV6-5	TRBJ1-1	CASRGTANTEAFF	TGTGCCAGCAGAGGGACAGCGAACACTGAAGCTTTCTTT
12	once	.	TRBV30	TRBJ1-1	CAWSSGLTEAFF	TGTGCCTGGAGTTCGGGTCTCACTGAAGCTTTCTTT
15	.	.	TRBV9	TRBJ1-2	CASSPRVGVNYGYTF	TGTGCCAGCAGCCCTCGGGTGGGGGTAAACTATGGCTACACCTTC
16	.	.	TRBV9	TRBJ2-2	CASSVGQGANTGELFF	TGTGCCAGCAGCGTAGGGCAGGGCGCGAACACCGGGGAGCTGTTTTTT
16	.	TRBD1	TRBV11-3	TRBJ1-5	CASSRTAGTGNQPQHF	TGTGCCAGCAGCCGAACCGCCGGGACAGGGAACCAGCCCCAGCATTTT
15	.	.	TRBV6-1	TRBJ1-5	CASSFYGGPSQPQHF	TGTGCCAGCTCCTTCTACGGGGGGCCAAGTCAGCCCCAGCATTTT
15	.	.	TRBV7-9	TRBJ1-5	CASSLGGRSNQPQHF	TGTGCCAGCAGCTTAGGCGGGCGTAGCAATCAGCCCCAGCATTTT
19	.	TRBD2	TRBV5-1	TRBJ2-2	CASSLVPSGGTANTGELFF	TGCGCCAGCAGCTTGGTTCCTAGCGGGGGGACAGCGAACACCGGGGAGCTGTTTTTT
14	once	.	TRBV7-8	TRBJ1-1	CASSIGQASTEAFF	TGTGCCAGCAGCATCGGTCAAGCCTCCACTGAAGCTTTCTTT
15	once	.	TRBV5-1	TRBJ1-1	CASSLSHSMNTEAFF	TGCGCCAGCAGCTTGAGTCACAGCATGAACACTGAAGCTTTCTTT
13	.	.	TRBV4-2	TRBJ2-7	CASSQWASYEQYF	TGTGCCAGCAGCCAATGGGCATCCTACGAGCAGTACTTC
12	.	.	TRBV6-6	TRBJ2-5	CASSSSQETQYF	TGTGCCAGCAGTTCCTCGCAAGAGACCCAGTACTTC
15	.	TRBD2	TRBV25-1	TRBJ2-1	CASSGLAGIDNEQFF	TGTGCCAGCAGTGGACTAGCGGGGATCGACAATGAGCAGTTCTTC